A single sample gave rise to the 9 T cell receptor beta chains below, sequenced in a study of cytomegalovirus exposure and HLA in healthy donors. Use of 60 Vbeta and 13 Jbeta primers characterized the PCR. Measured with immunoSEQ multiplex PCR; TCRdb has only the in-frame clones, and not every one. The data hold almost 95,000 clones, with roughly 71% observed a single time. Sequenced sample: PBMCs. The receptors stem from a man in his fifties or sixties in good health and CMV-seronegative.

This chain connects TRBV6-5 to TRBJ2-7; D unresolved. This CDR3 region has 14 residues. The ends were cut back, 6 bases at V and 4 bases at J, with 16 bases in the middle. The germline V gene encodes CDR1 MNHEY and CDR2 SVGAGI. The CDR3 is CASRSLGSGYEQYF. DNA for the CDR3: TGTGCCAGCAGGTCACTCGGGTCCGGATACGAGCAGTACTTC.

The chain joins TRBV5-4 to TRBJ2-5, with TRBD1 identical over 10 bases. J was trimmed by 8 bases and V by 5 bases; bases with no gene match: 9. There are 14 residues in the CDR3. Germline lookup yields CDR1 SGHNT and CDR2 YYREEE (reference sequence). CDR3 residues: CASRTGGTGGTQYF. In DNA, the CDR3 is TGTGCCAGCAGGACAGGGGGCACTGGGGGAACCCAGTACTTC.

J is TRBJ2-7 and V is TRBV4-3, with TRBD1 matching over 10 bases. Germline CDR1 reads LGHNA; CDR2 reads YSLEER. The CDR3 runs 15 residues. The ends lost 3 bases at V and 7 bases at J; junction bases unmatched: 9. CDR3 amino acids: CASSHSGTGAGEQYF. The CDR3 DNA sequence: TGCGCCAGCAGCCACTCCGGGACAGGGGCAGGGGAGCAGTACTTC.

CDR3 sequence reads: CASSQDSRFLSTDTQYF. For the CDR3, the DNA is TGTGCCAGCAGCCAAGATAGTCGCTTCCTAAGCACAGATACGCAGTATTTT. The chain links TRBV4-2 to TRBJ2-3; D gene ambiguous. The CDR3 spans 17 residues. Per germline, CDR1 LGHNA and CDR2 YNFKEQ. V was shortened by 0 bases and J by 0 bases, with 13 bases between the two germline ends.

The chain couples TRBV7-3 to TRBJ2-3; 14 bases fit TRBD2. This CDR3 spans 17 amino acids. The germline gives CDR1 SGHTA, CDR2 FQGTGA. With V trimmed by 5 bases and J by 4 bases, 8 bases remained unmatched. CDR3 residues: CASSPGLAGGGPDTQYF. CDR3 nucleotide sequence: TGTGCCAGCAGCCCCGGACTAGCGGGGGGAGGTCCAGATACGCAGTATTTT.

The chain carries TRBV6-6 and TRBJ2-2, with 8 bases fitting TRBD1. The germline V gene encodes CDR1 MNHNY and CDR2 SVGAGI (reference sequence). After removal of 5 bases from V and 7 bases from J, the junction contained 6 bases not matched to a gene. The CDR3 has 14 residues. CDR3 in amino acids: CASSRTGLGGELFF. CDR3 DNA sequence: TGTGCCAGCAGTCGGACAGGGCTCGGCGGGGAGCTGTTTTTT.

The rearrangement joins TRBV5-6 to TRBJ2-3; 8 positions agree with TRBD1. Trimming at V came to 4 bases and at J to 6 bases, leaving 1 base not matched to a gene. The CDR3 totals 12 residues. The germline V gene has CDR1 SGHDT and CDR2 YYEEEE. This chain's CDR3 is CASSPGGDTQYF. The CDR3 bases are TGTGCCAGCAGCCCAGGGGGCGATACGCAGTATTTT.

The chain uses TRBV10-3 and TRBJ2-3, with TRBD1 matching over 10 bases. CDR1 is ENHRY and CDR2 is SYGVKD in the germline V gene. J gave up 0 bases and V 7 bases, and 4 bases lay outside the gene matches. There are 15 residues in the CDR3. CDR3: CAIKPGQGSTDTQYF. As DNA, the CDR3 is TGTGCCATCAAACCGGGACAGGGGAGCACAGATACGCAGTATTTT.

V gene TRBV18 combines with J gene TRBJ2-3, with 8 bases aligning to TRBD1. Germline CDR1 is KGHSH and CDR2 is LQKENI. The V and J ends lost 0 bases and 0 bases, in that order; junction bases with no gene match: 2. This CDR3 region has 16 residues. CDR3 nucleotides: TGTGCCAGCTCACCACCGACAGGGGTTAGCACAGATACGCAGTATTTT. This gives the protein CASSPPTGVSTDTQYF.